The TCR beta chain under discussion was sequenced for a study of blood T cell repertoires in COVID-19. Looking at the study overall: There were acute and convalescent COVID-19 samples, and they came from the United States, Italy and Spain.

TCRdb keeps only in-frame clones here, not all; method: immunoSEQ multiplex PCR. This table has 250,000 to 300,000 clones, almost 90% appearing once. This clone appeared a single time. The sequenced material came from peripheral blood. This receptor was taken from an older woman with COVID-19, enrolled during active disease.

CDR3 sequence reads: CSVDRDTKAFF. The CDR3 DNA sequence: TGCAGCGTGGACCGGGACACAAAAGCTTTCTTT. V usage is TRBV29-1 and J usage is TRBJ1-1; tentatively, D is TRBD1 (6 bases). There are 11 residues in the CDR3. The ends were cut back, 6 bases at V and 9 bases at J, with 14 bases in the middle. Germline assignment: CDR1 SQVTM and CDR2 ANQGSEA.